This T cell receptor (beta chain) originates from a study of regulatory T cells in long-lasting Graves disease. Arm-PCR of CDR3 regions and iRepertoire HTBI primers were used to build TCR beta libraries. As originally analysed: In the combined samples, 62 TRBV and fewer than 15 TRBJ segments were identified. TCRdb reprocessed the multiplex PCR reads with MiXCR, giving one entry per CDR3 protein. None of the V and J calls come from the authors' own analysis; TCRdb made them. The table has under 350,000 distinct CDR3 sequences, 20% to 25% seen once; the top ten hold more than 50%. This clonotype was seen once. Its antigen is as yet unknown. Being one base from a much bigger clone, this may be a read error. The time point here: persistent/refractory GD, antithyroid drugs over 5 years with positive TRAb. Isolated PBMC RNA provided the starting material for the TCR library. From germline, CDR1 is MNHEY and CDR2 SVGEGT. The CDR3 is 15 amino acids.

Study-level results: Possibly, too few samples lowered accuracy.

J is TRBJ1-4 and V is TRBV6-2 or TRBV6-3, with D possibly TRBD1 on 5 matching bases. Sequencing was performed on peripheral blood mononuclear cells (PBMCs), taken when the disease was refractory, from a patient treated with antithyroid drugs. The clonotype originates from a female donor with Graves disease. The CDR3 reads CASSELGGTNEKLLF. For the CDR3, the DNA is TGTGCCAGCAGTGAACTGGGGGGGACTAATGAAAAACTGCTTTTT.